Presented here are 17 T cell receptor beta chains from one specimen sequenced in a study of blood T cell repertoires in COVID-19. Method: immunoSEQ multiplex PCR; TCRdb's copy keeps in-frame clones and lacks some. This table holds under 300,000 clones, approximately 89% found once. The sequencing input was PBMCs or T cells enriched from blood (not recorded which). All receptors derive from an older woman who had recovered from COVID-19.

The rearrangement uses TRBV19 and TRBJ1-5; TRBD1 might be the D (6 bases). The CDR3 contains 15 residues. From germline, CDR1 is LNHDA and CDR2 SQIVND (reference sequence). Trimming stripped 10 bases from V and 4 bases from J, with 20 bases between. The CDR3 DNA follows: TGTGCCACTACGGACAGAACCGACGGGAATCAGCCCCAGCATTTT. Its translation is CATTDRTDGNQPQHF. Together with reference TRBV19 and TRBJ1-5, the CDR3 gives the full variable domain: DGGITQSPKYLFRKEGQNVTLSCEQNLNHDAMYWYRQDPGQGLRLIYYSQIVNDFQKGDIAEGYSVSREKKESFPLTVTSAQKNPTAFYLCATTDRTDGNQPQHFGDGTRLSIL.

The chain joins TRBV28 to TRBJ1-5; TRBD1 might be the D (6 bases). Trimming cost V 6 bases and J 0 bases, with 9 bases left between them. In germline, CDR1 is MDHEN, CDR2 SYDVKM. The CDR3 runs to 14 residues. The CDR3 region has the DNA TGTGCCAGCAGGGACAGATTTAGCAATCAGCCCCAGCATTTT. Protein product: CASRDRFSNQPQHF.

J is TRBJ2-7 and V is TRBV5-1; 7 bases agree with TRBD1. Looked up from germline, CDR1 is SGHRS and CDR2 is YFSETQ. The CDR3 extends over 13 amino acids. Trimming cost V 5 bases and J 3 bases; bases outside gene matches: 5. CDR3: CASRDPGGYEQYF. The CDR3 coding sequence is TGCGCCAGCAGGGACCCAGGGGGCTACGAGCAGTACTTC.

The rearrangement uses TRBV5-1 and TRBJ1-2, with TRBD1 identical over 8 bases. This CDR3 is built from 16 residues. J gave up 0 bases and V 4 bases, and 8 bases lay outside the gene matches. CDR1 and CDR2 from the germline V gene are SGHRS and YFSETQ. CDR3 residues: CASSPMGQDTNYGYTF. CDR3 sequence (DNA): TGCGCCAGCAGCCCCATGGGACAGGATACTAACTATGGCTACACCTTC.

V usage is TRBV3-1 (or the pseudogene TRBV3-2) and J usage is TRBJ2-1, with 7 bases fitting TRBD1. Germline trimming cut 0 bases from V and 3 bases from J; bases unmatched to any gene: 2. In germline, CDR1 is LGHDT, CDR2 YNNKEL (reference sequence). The CDR3 spans 15 residues. CDR3 sequence (DNA): TGTGCCAGCAGCCAAGATTGGGACAGCTACAATGAGCAGTTCTTC. It codes for CASSQDWDSYNEQFF.

The V call is TRBV15, the J call TRBJ2-5, with TRBD2 as a possible D gene (5 bases). The CDR3 spans 15 residues. Germline CDR1 is LNHNV and CDR2 is YYDKDF (reference sequence). V gave up 0 bases and J gave up 5 bases, with 13 bases separating them. CDR3 in DNA: TGTGCCACCAGCAGAGAATCGAGGGCGCAGGAGACCCAGTACTTC. It codes for CATSRESRAQETQYF.

The V and J genes are TRBV27 and TRBJ2-2, with D uncertain. There are 16 residues in the CDR3. The germline V and J ends were trimmed by 3 bases and 4 bases, with 15 bases remaining between them. Germline loops: CDR1 MNHEY, CDR2 SMNVEV (reference sequence). The CDR3 DNA follows: TGTGCCAGCAGTTTCATGTATCAATTAGTCACCGGGGAGCTGTTTTTT. It translates to CASSFMYQLVTGELFF.

The J gene is TRBJ1-6, the V gene TRBV5-1; 8 positions match TRBD1. The CDR3 runs 16 residues. Germline V lookup: CDR1 SGHRS, CDR2 YFSETQ. After removal of 1 base from V and 5 bases from J, the junction contained 5 bases not matched to a gene. The CDR3 nucleotides read TGCGCCAGCAGCTTGCAGGGGGCGATAGATAATTCACCCCTCCACTTT. It is translated as CASSLQGAIDNSPLHF.

The table lists this clone with a few counts. V and J are TRBV28 and TRBJ1-5, with D perhaps matching TRBD1 (6 bases). The CDR3 is 19 residues long. Germline-derived CDR1 and CDR2 are MDHEN and SYDVKM. V dropped 2 bases and J dropped 0 bases, with 20 bases sitting between them. The CDR3 is CASSLPGIGAGASNQPQHF. In DNA, the CDR3 is TGTGCCAGCAGTTTACCTGGGATAGGGGCAGGGGCTAGCAATCAGCCCCAGCATTTT.

In nucleotides, the CDR3 is TGCGCCAGCACCGAAGGCGGGAGTCGAGAGACCCAGTACTTC. This sequence encodes CASTEGGSRETQYF. V gene TRBV5-1 combines with J gene TRBJ2-5; TRBD2 aligns across 7 bases. This CDR3 is 14 amino acids long. Germline V gene sequence: CDR1 SGHRS, CDR2 YFSETQ. The V segment lost 6 bases and the J segment 4 bases; nucleotides outside the gene matches: 9.

The gene calls are TRBV19 and TRBJ2-3; the D is unclear. Germline assignment: CDR1 LNHDA and CDR2 SQIVND (reference sequence). CDR3 length equals 13 residues. The V and J ends lost 7 bases and 3 bases respectively, with 11 bases between them. The CDR3 loop reads CASTRSWTDTQYF. In DNA form, the CDR3 reads TGTGCCAGTACGAGGAGTTGGACAGATACGCAGTATTTT.

The gene calls are TRBV10-3 and TRBJ2-3; TRBD1 aligns across 9 bases. J was trimmed by 2 bases and V by 4 bases; bases with no gene match: 4. From germline, CDR1 is ENHRY and CDR2 SYGVKD. The CDR3 runs to 15 residues. The CDR3 DNA is TGTGCCATCAGTGGGGGACAGGGAATCACAGATACGCAGTATTTT. Amino acid sequence: CAISGGQGITDTQYF.

This sequence joins TRBV7-3 and TRBJ2-2, with TRBD2 matching 13 bases. Trimming removed 5 bases from V and 7 bases from J; junction bases left unmatched: 4. In germline, CDR1 is SGHTA, CDR2 FQGTGA. The CDR3 contains 15 residues. CDR3 DNA sequence: TGTGCCAGCAGCCGGACTAGCGGGGGACGCGGGGAGCTGTTTTTT. Amino acids: CASSRTSGGRGELFF.

This chain connects TRBV9 to TRBJ2-2, with 9 bases that match TRBD1. Germline loops: CDR1 SGDLS, CDR2 YYNGEE. The CDR3 runs to 15 residues. The V gene end was trimmed by 7 bases and the J gene end by 3 bases; junction bases not matched to a gene: 7. CDR3 residues: CASSQGAGHTGELFF. DNA for the CDR3: TGTGCCAGCTCACAGGGGGCAGGTCACACCGGGGAGCTGTTTTTT.

This chain connects TRBV10-1 to TRBJ2-1; TRBD1 matches 7 bases. Germline CDR1 WNHNN, CDR2 SYGVQD (reference sequence). The CDR3 loop spans 15 amino acids. V was pared by 6 bases and J by 4 bases, with 9 bases of the junction left unmatched. CDR3 protein: CASSPPGQAYNEQFF. The CDR3 DNA reads as TGCGCCAGCAGCCCCCCAGGACAGGCGTACAATGAGCAGTTCTTC.

This clone appeared once. The J gene is TRBJ1-4, the V gene TRBV7-9; D not certain. The V and J ends lost 5 bases and 0 bases respectively, with 10 bases between them. CDR1 is SEHNR, CDR2 FQNEAQ, per germline (reference sequence). CDR3 length equals 15 residues. The CDR3 DNA sequence: TGTGCCAGCAGCCGCGATGGTGCAACTAATGAAAAACTGTTTTTT. This sequence encodes CASSRDGATNEKLFF.

This clone was seen a handful of times. The V gene is TRBV18, the J gene TRBJ2-7, with D unclear. V lost 0 bases and J lost 5, with 14 bases in between. Germline V gene data show CDR1 as KGHSH and CDR2 as LQKENI. There are 15 residues in the CDR3. The CDR3 spells CASSPPSLGGDEQYF. The DNA of the CDR3 is TGTGCCAGCTCACCACCGAGCCTCGGTGGTGACGAGCAGTACTTC. The full variable domain, with the rest looked up from reference TRBV18 and TRBJ2-7, is NAGVMQNPRHLVRRRGQEARLRCSPMKGHSHVYWYRQLPEEGLKFMVYLQKENIIDESGMPKERFSAEFPKEGPSILRIQQVVRGDSAAYFCASSPPSLGGDEQYFGPGTRLTVT.